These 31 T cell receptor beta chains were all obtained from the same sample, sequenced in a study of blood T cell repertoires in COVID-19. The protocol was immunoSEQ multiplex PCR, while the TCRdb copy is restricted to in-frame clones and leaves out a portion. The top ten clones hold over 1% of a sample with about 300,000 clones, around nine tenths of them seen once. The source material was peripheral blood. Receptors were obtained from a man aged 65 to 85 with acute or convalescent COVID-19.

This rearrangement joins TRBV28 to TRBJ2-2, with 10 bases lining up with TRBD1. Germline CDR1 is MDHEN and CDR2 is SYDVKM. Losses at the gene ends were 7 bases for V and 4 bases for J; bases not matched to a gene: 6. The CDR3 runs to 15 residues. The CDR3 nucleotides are TGTGCCAGCAATAGGGACAGGGGAGGCACCGGGGAGCTGTTTTTT. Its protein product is CASNRDRGGTGELFF.

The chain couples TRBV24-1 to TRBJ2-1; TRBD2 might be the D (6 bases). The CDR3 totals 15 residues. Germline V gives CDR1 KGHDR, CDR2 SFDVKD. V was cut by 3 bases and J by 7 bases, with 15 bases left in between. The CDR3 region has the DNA TGTGCCACCAGTGATCCCCACGGGAGTGGAAATGAGCAGTTCTTC. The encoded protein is CATSDPHGSGNEQFF.

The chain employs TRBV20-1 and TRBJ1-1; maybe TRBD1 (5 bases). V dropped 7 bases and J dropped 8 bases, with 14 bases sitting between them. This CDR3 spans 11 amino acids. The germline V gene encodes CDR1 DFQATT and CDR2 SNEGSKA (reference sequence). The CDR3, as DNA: TGCAGTGGCATAGTCCGGGGGGAAGCTTTCTTT. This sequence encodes CSGIVRGEAFF.

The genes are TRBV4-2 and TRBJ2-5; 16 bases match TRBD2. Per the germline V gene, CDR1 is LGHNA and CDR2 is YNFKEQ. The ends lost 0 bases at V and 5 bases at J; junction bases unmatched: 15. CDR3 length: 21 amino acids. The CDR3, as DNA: TGTGCCAGCAGCCAAGATCCGGGACTAGCGGGGGGGCCGTTATCAGAGGAGACCCAGTACTTC. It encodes CASSQDPGLAGGPLSEETQYF.

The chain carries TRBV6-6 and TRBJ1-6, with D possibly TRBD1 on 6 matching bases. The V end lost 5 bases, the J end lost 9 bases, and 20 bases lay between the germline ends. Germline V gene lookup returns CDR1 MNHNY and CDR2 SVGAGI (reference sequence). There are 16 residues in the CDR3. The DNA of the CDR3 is TGTGCCAGCAGTATAGACCCCCCAGGGGAATTTTCACCCCTCCACTTT. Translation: CASSIDPPGEFSPLHF.

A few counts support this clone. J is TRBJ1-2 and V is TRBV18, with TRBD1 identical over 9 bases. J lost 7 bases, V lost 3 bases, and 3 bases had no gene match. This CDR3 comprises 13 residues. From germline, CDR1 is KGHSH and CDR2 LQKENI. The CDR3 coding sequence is TGTGCCAGCTCACCGGGACAGGGAGGTGGCTACACCTTC. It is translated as CASSPGQGGGYTF.

CDR3 in amino acids: CASSTGLAGYASYNEQFF. CDR3 sequence (DNA): TGTGCCAGCTCAACGGGACTAGCGGGGTATGCCTCCTACAATGAGCAGTTCTTC. The V and J genes are TRBV18 and TRBJ2-1, with TRBD2 matching over 13 bases. CDR3 length: 18 amino acids. The V and J ends lost 5 bases and 0 bases, in that order; junction bases with no gene match: 7. Germline V gene lookup returns CDR1 KGHSH and CDR2 LQKENI.

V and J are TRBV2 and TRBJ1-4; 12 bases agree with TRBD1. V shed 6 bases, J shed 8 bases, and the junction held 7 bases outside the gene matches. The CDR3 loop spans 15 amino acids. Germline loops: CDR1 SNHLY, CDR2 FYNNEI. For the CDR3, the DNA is TGTGCCAGCAGGGGACAGGGGGCGGGAGGGGAAAAACTGTTTTTT. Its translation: CASRGQGAGGEKLFF.

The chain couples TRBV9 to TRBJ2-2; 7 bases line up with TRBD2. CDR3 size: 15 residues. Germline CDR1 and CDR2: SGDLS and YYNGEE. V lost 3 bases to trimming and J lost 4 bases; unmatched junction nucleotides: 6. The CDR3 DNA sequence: TGTGCCAGCAGCGACGGGGGGTCGGGCACCGGGGAGCTGTTTTTT. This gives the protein CASSDGGSGTGELFF.

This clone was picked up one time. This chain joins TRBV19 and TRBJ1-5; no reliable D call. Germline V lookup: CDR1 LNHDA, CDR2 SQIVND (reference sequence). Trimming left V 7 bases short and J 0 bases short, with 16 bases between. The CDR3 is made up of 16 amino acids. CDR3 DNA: TGTGCCAGTATTCACCGGGCAGACTATAGCAATCAGCCCCAGCATTTT. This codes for CASIHRADYSNQPQHF.

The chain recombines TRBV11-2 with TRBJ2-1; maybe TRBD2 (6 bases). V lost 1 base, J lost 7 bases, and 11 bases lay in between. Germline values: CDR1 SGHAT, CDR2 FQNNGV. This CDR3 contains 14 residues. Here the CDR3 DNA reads TGTGCCAGCAGCTTAGGTGTAGCGGAGAATGAGCAGTTCTTC. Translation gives CASSLGVAENEQFF.

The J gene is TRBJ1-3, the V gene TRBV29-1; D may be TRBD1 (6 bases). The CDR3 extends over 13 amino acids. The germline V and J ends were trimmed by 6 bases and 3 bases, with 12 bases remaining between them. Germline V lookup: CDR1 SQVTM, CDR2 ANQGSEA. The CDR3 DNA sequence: TGCAGCGTGGCCCGGGACATTGGAAACACCATATATTTT. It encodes CSVARDIGNTIYF.

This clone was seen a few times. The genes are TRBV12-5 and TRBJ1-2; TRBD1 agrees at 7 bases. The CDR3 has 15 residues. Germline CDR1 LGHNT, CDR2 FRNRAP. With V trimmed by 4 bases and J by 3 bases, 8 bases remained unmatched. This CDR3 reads CASGSRTQGDYGYTF. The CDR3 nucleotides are TGTGCTAGTGGTTCACGGACTCAGGGGGACTATGGCTACACCTTC.

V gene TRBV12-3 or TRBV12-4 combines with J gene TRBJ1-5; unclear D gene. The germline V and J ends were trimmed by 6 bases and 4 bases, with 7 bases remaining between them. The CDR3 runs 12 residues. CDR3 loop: CASRILNQPQHF. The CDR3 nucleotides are TGTGCCAGCAGAATTCTTAATCAGCCCCAGCATTTT.

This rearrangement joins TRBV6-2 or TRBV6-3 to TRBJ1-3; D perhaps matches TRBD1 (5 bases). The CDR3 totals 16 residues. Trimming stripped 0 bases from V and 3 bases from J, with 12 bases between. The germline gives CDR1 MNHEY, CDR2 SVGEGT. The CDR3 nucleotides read TGTGCCAGCAGTTACTCGATGCGACAGAATGGAAACACCATATATTTT. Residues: CASSYSMRQNGNTIYF.

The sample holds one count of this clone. CDR3 sequence reads: CASSGTRTNNSPLHF. The CDR3 DNA is TGTGCCAGCAGTGGTACACGAACGAATAATTCACCCCTCCACTTT. The chain has TRBV2 and TRBJ1-6; D is unclear. CDR3 size: 15 residues. Germline assignment: CDR1 SNHLY and CDR2 FYNNEI. The ends were cut back, 4 bases at V and 5 bases at J, with 12 bases in the middle.

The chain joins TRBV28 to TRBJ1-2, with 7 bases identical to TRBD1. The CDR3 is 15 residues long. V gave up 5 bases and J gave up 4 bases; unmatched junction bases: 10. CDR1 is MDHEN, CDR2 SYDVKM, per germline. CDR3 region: CASSRTSGGFYGYTF. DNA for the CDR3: TGTGCCAGCAGTCGGACTTCAGGGGGTTTCTATGGCTACACCTTC.

CDR3 nucleotide sequence: TGTGCCAGCAGTGAACGGGGGAGCACCGGGGAGCTGTTTTTT. Protein product: CASSERGSTGELFF. The genes are TRBV6-1 and TRBJ2-2; D is perhaps TRBD2 (6 bases). In germline, CDR1 is MNHNS, CDR2 SASEGT. The CDR3 loop spans 14 amino acids. V was cut by 2 bases and J by 4 bases, with 8 bases left in between.

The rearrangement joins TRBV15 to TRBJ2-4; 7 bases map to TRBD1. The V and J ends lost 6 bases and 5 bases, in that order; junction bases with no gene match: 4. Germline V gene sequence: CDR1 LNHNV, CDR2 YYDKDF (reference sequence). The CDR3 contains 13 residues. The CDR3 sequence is CATSLDRENIQYF. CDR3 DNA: TGTGCCACCAGTCTTGACAGGGAAAACATTCAGTACTTC.

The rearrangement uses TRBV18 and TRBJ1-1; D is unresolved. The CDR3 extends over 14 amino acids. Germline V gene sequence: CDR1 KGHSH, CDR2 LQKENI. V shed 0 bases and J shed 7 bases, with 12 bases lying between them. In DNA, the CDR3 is TGTGCCAGCTCACCACCGAATAGGGAGCATGAAGCTTTCTTT. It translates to CASSPPNREHEAFF.

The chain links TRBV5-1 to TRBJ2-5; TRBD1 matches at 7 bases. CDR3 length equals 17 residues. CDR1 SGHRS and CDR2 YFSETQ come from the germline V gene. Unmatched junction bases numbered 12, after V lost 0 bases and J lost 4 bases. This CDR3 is CASSLGAGGVASETQYF. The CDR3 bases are TGCGCCAGCAGCTTGGGGGCAGGGGGAGTCGCGTCAGAGACCCAGTACTTC.

CDR3 region: CASTWTPNTEAFF. As DNA, the CDR3 is TGTGCCAGCACCTGGACACCGAACACTGAAGCTTTCTTT. The chain combines TRBV28 with TRBJ1-1; D is perhaps TRBD1 (5 bases). Trimming took off 7 bases at V and 1 base at J, with 10 bases between the two ends. The CDR3 is 13 amino acids. Germline CDR1 and CDR2: MDHEN and SYDVKM. The whole variable domain, remainder taken from reference TRBV28 and TRBJ1-1, is DVKVTQSSRYLVKRTGEKVFLECVQDMDHENMFWYRQDPGLGLRLIYFSYDVKMKEKGDIPEGYSVSREKKERFSLILESASTNQTSMYLCASTWTPNTEAFFGQGTRLTVV.

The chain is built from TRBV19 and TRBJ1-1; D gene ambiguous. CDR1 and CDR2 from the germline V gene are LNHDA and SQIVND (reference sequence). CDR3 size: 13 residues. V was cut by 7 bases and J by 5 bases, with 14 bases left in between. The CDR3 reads CASNPGINTEAFF. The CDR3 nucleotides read TGTGCCAGTAATCCAGGAATAAATACTGAAGCTTTCTTT.

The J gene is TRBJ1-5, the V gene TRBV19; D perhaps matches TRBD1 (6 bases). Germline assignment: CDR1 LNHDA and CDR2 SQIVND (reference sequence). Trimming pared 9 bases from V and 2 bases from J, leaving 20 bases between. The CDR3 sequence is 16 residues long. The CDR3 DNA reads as TGTGCCAGATACCCTCCGGAGGACAGACGCAATCAGCCCCAGCATTTT. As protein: CARYPPEDRRNQPQHF.

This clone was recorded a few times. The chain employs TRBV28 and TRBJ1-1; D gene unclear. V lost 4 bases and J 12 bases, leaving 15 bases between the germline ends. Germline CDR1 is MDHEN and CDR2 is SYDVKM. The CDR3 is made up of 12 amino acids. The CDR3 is CASSSPSLEPFF. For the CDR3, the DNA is TGTGCCAGCAGTTCACCCTCCCTCGAGCCTTTCTTT. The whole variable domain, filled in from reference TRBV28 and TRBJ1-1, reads DVKVTQSSRYLVKRTGEKVFLECVQDMDHENMFWYRQDPGLGLRLIYFSYDVKMKEKGDIPEGYSVSREKKERFSLILESASTNQTSMYLCASSSPSLEPFFGQGTRLTVV.

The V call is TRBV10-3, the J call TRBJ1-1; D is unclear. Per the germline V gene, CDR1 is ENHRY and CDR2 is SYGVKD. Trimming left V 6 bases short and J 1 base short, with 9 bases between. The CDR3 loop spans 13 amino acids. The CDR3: CAIRLDSNTEAFF. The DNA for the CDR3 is TGTGCCATCAGGCTAGACTCGAACACTGAAGCTTTCTTT.

The CDR3 sequence is CATTGSGRETQYF. The CDR3 bases are TGTGCCACCACCGGAAGCGGGAGGGAGACCCAGTACTTC. The chain has TRBV15 and TRBJ2-5, with 9 bases identical to TRBD2. CDR1 is LNHNV, CDR2 YYDKDF, per germline (reference sequence). V was pared by 7 bases and J by 5 bases, with 5 bases of the junction left unmatched. The CDR3 is made up of 13 amino acids.

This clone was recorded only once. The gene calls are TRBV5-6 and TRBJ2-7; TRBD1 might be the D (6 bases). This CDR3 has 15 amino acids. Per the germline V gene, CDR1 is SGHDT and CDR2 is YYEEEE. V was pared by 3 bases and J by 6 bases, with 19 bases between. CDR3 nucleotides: TGTGCCAGCAGCTCAGGACAGCTAAGACCTCCCGAGCAGTACTTC. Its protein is CASSSGQLRPPEQYF.

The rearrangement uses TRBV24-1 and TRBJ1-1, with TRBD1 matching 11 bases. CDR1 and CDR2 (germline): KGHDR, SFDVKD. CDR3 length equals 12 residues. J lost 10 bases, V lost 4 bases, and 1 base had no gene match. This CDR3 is CATSEGTGGAFF. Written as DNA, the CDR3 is TGTGCCACCAGTGAAGGGACAGGGGGAGCTTTCTTT.

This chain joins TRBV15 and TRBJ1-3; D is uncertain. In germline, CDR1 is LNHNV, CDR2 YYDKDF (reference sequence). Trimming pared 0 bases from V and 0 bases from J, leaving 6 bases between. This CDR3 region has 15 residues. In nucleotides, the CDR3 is TGTGCCACCAGCAGAGATAGCCACTCTGGAAACACCATATATTTT. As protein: CATSRDSHSGNTIYF.

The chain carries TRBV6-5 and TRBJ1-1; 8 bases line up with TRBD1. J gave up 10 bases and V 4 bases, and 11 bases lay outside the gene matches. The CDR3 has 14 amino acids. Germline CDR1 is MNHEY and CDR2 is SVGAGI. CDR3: CASSLSPGGLGAFF. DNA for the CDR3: TGTGCCAGCAGTTTATCCCCAGGGGGCCTCGGAGCTTTCTTT.